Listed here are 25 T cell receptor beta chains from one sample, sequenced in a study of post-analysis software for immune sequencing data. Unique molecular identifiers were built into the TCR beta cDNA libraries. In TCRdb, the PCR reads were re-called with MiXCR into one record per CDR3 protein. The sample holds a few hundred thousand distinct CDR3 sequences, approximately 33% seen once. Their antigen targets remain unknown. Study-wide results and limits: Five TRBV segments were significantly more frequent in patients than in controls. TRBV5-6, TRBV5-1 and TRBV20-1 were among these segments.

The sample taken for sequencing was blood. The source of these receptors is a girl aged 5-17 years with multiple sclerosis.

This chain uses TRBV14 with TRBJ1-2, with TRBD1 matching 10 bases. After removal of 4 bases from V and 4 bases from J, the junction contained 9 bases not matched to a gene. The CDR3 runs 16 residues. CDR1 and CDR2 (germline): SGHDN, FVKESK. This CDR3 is CASSRGQGVFGYGYTF. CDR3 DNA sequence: TGTGCCAGCAGCCGAGGACAGGGGGTGTTCGGCTATGGCTACACCTTC.

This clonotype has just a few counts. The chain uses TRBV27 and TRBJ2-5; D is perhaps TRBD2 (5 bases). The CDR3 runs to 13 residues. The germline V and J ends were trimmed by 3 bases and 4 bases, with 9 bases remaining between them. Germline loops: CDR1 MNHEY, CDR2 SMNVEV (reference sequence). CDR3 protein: CASSLWSGETQYF. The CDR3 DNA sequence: TGTGCCAGCAGTTTGTGGAGCGGAGAGACCCAGTACTTC.

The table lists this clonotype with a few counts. The CDR3 DNA is TGTGCCAGCAGCCCACAGGGGGACCCTTACTACGAGCAGTACTTC. Its protein product is CASSPQGDPYYEQYF. The V and J genes are TRBV9 and TRBJ2-7; 8 bases match TRBD1. The V and J ends lost 4 bases and 3 bases, in that order; junction bases with no gene match: 9. The V gene's germline CDR1 is SGDLS and CDR2 YYNGEE. The CDR3 runs 15 residues.

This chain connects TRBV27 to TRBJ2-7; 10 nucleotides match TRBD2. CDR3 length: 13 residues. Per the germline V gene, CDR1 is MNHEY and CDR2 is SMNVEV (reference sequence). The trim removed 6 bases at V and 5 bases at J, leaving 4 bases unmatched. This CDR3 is CASRLAGFNEQYF. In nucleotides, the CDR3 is TGTGCCAGCAGACTAGCGGGGTTCAACGAGCAGTACTTC.

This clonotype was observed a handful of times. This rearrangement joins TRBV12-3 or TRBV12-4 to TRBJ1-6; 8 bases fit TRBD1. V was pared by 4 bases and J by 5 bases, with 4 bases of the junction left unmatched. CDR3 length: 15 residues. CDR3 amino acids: CASSSRTGNNSPLHF. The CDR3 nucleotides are TGTGCCAGCAGTTCCCGGACAGGGAATAATTCACCCCTCCACTTT.

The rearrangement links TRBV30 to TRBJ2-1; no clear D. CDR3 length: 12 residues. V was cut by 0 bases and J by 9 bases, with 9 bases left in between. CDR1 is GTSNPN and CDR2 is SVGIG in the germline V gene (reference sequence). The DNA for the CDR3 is TGTGCCTGGAGTGTATACCCGGGTGAGCAGTTCTTC. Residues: CAWSVYPGEQFF.

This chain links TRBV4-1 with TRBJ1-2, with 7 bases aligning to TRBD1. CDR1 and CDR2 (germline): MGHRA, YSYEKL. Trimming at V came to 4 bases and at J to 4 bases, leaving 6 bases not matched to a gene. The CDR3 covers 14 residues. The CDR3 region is CASSPGTAFYGYTF. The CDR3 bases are TGCGCCAGCAGCCCGGGGACAGCGTTCTATGGCTACACCTTC.

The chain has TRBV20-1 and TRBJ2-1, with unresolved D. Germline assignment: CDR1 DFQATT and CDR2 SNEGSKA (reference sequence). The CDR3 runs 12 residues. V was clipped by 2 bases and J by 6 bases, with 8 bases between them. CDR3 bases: TGCAGTGCTAGACTAGACATCAATGAGCAGTTCTTC. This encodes CSARLDINEQFF.

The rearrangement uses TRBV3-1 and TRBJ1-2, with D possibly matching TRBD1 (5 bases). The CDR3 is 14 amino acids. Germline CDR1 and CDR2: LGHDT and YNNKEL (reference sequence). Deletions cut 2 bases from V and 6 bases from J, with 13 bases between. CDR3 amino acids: CASSQRRGRDGYTF. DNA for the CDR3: TGTGCCAGCAGCCAACGGCGGGGACGGGATGGCTACACCTTC. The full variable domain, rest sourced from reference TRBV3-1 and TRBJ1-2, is DTAVSQTPKYLVTQMGNDKSIKCEQNLGHDTMYWYKQDSKKFLKIMFSYNNKELIINETVPNRFSPKSPDKAHLNLHINSLELGDSAVYFCASSQRRGRDGYTFGSGTRLTVV.

DNA for the CDR3: TGCAGTGCTGACAGGGGTCTTACCTACGAGCAGTACTTC. Translation: CSADRGLTYEQYF. This chain connects TRBV20-1 to TRBJ2-7; TRBD1 matches 8 bases. The J segment lost 2 bases and the V segment lost 5 bases, leaving 5 bases of the junction unmatched. The CDR3 contains 13 residues. Germline lookup yields CDR1 DFQATT and CDR2 SNEGSKA (reference sequence).

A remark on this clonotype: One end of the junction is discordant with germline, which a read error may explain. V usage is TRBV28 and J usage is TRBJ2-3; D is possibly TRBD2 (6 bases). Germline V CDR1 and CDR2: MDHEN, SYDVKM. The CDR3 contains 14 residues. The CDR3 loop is CASSGTASIDTQYF. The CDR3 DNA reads TGTGCCAGCAGCGGGACTGCTAGCATAGATACGCAGTATTTT.

The CDR3 reads CASLPDRANTEAFF. CDR3 DNA sequence: TGTGCCAGCTTACCTGACAGGGCGAACACTGAAGCTTTCTTT. This chain connects TRBV18 to TRBJ1-1, with 7 bases fitting TRBD1. The length of the CDR3 is 14 residues. J was trimmed by 1 base and V by 7 bases; bases with no gene match: 6. Per germline, CDR1 KGHSH and CDR2 LQKENI.

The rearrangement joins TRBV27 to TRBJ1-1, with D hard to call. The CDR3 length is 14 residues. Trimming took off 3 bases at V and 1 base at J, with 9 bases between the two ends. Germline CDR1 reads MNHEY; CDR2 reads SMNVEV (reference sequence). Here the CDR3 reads CASSLGISNTEAFF. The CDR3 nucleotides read TGTGCCAGCAGTTTGGGGATTTCGAACACTGAAGCTTTCTTT.

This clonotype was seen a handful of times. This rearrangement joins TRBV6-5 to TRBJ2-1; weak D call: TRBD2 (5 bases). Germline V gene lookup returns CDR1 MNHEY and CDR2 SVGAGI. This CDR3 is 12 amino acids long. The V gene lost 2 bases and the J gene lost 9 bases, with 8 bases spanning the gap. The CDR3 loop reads CASSYMAGEQFF. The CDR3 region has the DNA TGTGCCAGCAGTTACATGGCGGGTGAGCAGTTCTTC.

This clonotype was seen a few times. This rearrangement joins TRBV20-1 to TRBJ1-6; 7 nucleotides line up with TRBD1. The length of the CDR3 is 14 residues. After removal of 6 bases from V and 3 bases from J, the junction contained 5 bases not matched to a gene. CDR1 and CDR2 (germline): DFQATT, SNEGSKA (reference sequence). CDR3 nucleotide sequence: TGCAGTGCCGCTAGGGGGCGCTATAATTCACCCCTCCACTTT. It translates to CSAARGRYNSPLHF.

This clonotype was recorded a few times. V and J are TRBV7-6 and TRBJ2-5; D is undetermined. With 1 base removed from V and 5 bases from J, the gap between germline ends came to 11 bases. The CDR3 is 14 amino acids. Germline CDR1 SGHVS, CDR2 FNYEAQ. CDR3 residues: CASSLDGSGETQYF. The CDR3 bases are TGTGCCAGCAGCTTAGATGGCTCCGGGGAGACCCAGTACTTC.

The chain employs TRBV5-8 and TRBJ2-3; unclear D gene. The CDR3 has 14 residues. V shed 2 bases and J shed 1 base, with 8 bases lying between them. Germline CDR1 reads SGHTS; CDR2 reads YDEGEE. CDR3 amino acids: CASSFLLRTDTQYF. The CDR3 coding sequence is TGTGCCAGCAGCTTCCTCCTTCGCACAGATACGCAGTATTTT.

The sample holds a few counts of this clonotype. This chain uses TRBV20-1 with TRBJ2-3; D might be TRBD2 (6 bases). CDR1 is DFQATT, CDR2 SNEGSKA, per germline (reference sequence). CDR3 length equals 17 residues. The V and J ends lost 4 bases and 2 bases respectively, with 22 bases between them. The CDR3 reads CSAKRYGAGYDTDTQYF. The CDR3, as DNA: TGCAGTGCTAAGAGATATGGAGCGGGCTATGACACAGATACGCAGTATTTT.

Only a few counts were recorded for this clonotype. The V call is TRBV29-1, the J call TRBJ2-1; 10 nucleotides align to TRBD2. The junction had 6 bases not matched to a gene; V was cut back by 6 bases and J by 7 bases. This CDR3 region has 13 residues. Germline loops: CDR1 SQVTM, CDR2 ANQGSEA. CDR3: CSVRTSGVNEQFF. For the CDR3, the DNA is TGCAGCGTACGGACTAGCGGCGTTAATGAGCAGTTCTTC.

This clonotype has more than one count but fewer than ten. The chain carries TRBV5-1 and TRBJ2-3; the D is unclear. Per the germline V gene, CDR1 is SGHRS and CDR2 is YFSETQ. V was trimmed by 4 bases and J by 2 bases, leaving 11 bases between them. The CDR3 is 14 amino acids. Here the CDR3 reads CASSATSNTDTQYF. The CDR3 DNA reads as TGCGCCAGCAGCGCCACTTCCAACACAGATACGCAGTATTTT.

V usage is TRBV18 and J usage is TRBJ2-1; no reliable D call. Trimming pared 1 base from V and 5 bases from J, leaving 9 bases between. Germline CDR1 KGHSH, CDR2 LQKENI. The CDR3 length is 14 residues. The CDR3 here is CASSPQNGNNEQFF. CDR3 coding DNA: TGTGCCAGCTCACCACAGAACGGCAACAATGAGCAGTTCTTC.

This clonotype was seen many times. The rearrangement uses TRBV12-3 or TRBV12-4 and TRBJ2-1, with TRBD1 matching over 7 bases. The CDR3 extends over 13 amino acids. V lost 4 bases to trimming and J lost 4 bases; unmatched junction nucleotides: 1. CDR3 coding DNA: TGTGCCAGCAGTTCGGGACAGTACAATGAGCAGTTCTTC. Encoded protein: CASSSGQYNEQFF.

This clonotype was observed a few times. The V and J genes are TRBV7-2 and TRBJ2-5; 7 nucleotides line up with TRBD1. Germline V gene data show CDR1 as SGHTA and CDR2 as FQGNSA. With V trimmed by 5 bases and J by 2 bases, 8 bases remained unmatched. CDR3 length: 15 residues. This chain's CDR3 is CASSRAMGQQETQYF. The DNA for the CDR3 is TGTGCCAGCAGCCGAGCGATGGGACAGCAAGAGACCCAGTACTTC. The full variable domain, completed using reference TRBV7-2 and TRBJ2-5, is GAGVSQSPSNKVTEKGKDVELRCDPISGHTALYWYRQSLGQGLEFLIYFQGNSAPDKSGLPSDRFSAERTGGSVSTLTIQRTQQEDSAVYLCASSRAMGQQETQYFGPGTRLLVL.

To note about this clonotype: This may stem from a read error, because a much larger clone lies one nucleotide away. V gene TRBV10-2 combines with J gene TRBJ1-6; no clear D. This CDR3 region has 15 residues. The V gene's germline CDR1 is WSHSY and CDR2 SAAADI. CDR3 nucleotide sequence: TGCGCCAACAGTGCGACGGGTTCTAATAATTCACCCCTCCACTTT. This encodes CANSATGSNNSPLHF.

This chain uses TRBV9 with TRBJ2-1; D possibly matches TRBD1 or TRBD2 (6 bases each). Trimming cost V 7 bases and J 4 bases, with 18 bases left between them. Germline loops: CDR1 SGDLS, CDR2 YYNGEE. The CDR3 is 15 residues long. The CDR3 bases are TGTGCCAGCGGGCGGGACATTGGAAGTTACAATGAGCAGTTCTTC. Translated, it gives CASGRDIGSYNEQFF. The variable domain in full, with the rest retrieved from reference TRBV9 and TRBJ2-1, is DSGVTQTPKHLITATGQRVTLRCSPRSGDLSVYWYQQSLDQGLQFLIQYYNGEERAKGNILERFSAQQFPDLHSELNLSSLELGDSALYFCASGRDIGSYNEQFFGPGTRLTVL.